These 24 T cell receptor beta chains share one sample of origin, sequenced in a study of blood T cells in healthy people across ages (dated by TCRdb to between 2014 and 2017). Library preparation used 5' RACE. TCRdb records Illumina HiSeq 2500 as the sequencer. A second roughly 6 to 11 cycle PCR used a sample-barcoded 5' primer and a J-beta primer mix. TCRdb ran its own pipeline on the public reads, namely fastp trimming at Q25 and MiXCR clone calling, and kept in-frame beta chains. Here each entry gathers all rows of one CDR3 protein and keeps the most common genes and DNA. Counted in this sample were some 1.6 million distinct CDR3 sequences; roughly 30% of them appeared once. The top ten clones comprise around 10% of the sample. The material sequenced was blood. Receptors were obtained from a woman aged 30 to 39 in good health.

CDR3: CASRTGVKSYEQYF. DNA of the CDR3: TGTGCCAGCAGGACAGGGGTAAAGTCCTACGAGCAGTACTTC. This chain links TRBV28 with TRBJ2-7, with 8 bases identical to TRBD1. Germline CDR1 is MDHEN and CDR2 is SYDVKM. The CDR3 is made up of 14 amino acids. V trimming: 6 bases; J trimming: 1 base; junction bases outside the gene matches: 5.

V usage is TRBV12-3 or TRBV12-4 and J usage is TRBJ2-7; 11 bases map to TRBD2. Trimming at V came to 6 bases and at J to 2 bases, leaving 6 bases not matched to a gene. CDR3 length equals 15 residues. The CDR3 reads CASSPLAGVPYEQYF. The CDR3 DNA is TGTGCCAGCAGCCCACTAGCGGGAGTGCCCTACGAGCAGTACTTC.

As for this clonotype: An end of the junction does not agree with germline; a read error may underlie this. The chain recombines TRBV20-1 with TRBJ2-7, with D uncertain. Germline values: CDR1 DFQATT, CDR2 SNEGSKA (reference sequence). There are 13 residues in the CDR3. The CDR3 nucleotides read TGCAGTGCCATCGTCAAGACGTCCTACGGGCAGTACTTC. Amino acid sequence: CSAIVKTSYGQYF.

J is TRBJ2-1 and V is TRBV20-1; 7 bases align to TRBD2. This CDR3 has 15 residues. V gave up 5 bases and J gave up 7 bases; unmatched junction bases: 14. The V gene's germline CDR1 is DFQATT and CDR2 SNEGSKA (reference sequence). CDR3 bases: TGCAGTGCTGGCCCGATGGGCGGGGGACCGAATGAGCAGTTCTTC. It specifies CSAGPMGGGPNEQFF.

As regards this clonotype: This may be a read error, as it is one base from a much larger clone. This rearrangement joins TRBV15 to TRBJ2-4; D gene unclear. The J call may be wrong; the DNA end is better matched by TRBJ2-7. The length of the CDR3 is 13 residues. The V gene's germline CDR1 is LNHNV and CDR2 YYDKDF (reference sequence). The DNA for the CDR3 is TGTGCCACCAGCAGATCACCTAGTTCCGAGCAGTACTTC. Translating it yields CATSRSPSSEQYF.

Regarding this clonotype: The germline gene is not matched at one end of the junction; a read error may be the cause. This chain links TRBV7-9 with TRBJ2-7; TRBD2 aligns across 8 bases. Germline lookup yields CDR1 SEHNR and CDR2 FQNEAQ (reference sequence). The CDR3 has 15 amino acids. CDR3 in DNA: TGTACCAGCAGCGTGGGGACTAGTGGCTCCTACGAGCAGTACTTC. Translated: CTSSVGTSGSYEQYF.

This clonotype was detected many times. The chain uses TRBV7-2 and TRBJ2-3; D ambiguous. This CDR3 region has 12 residues. CDR1 is SGHTA, CDR2 FQGNSA, per germline. V lost 5 bases and J 5 bases, leaving 8 bases between the germline ends. The CDR3 coding sequence is TGTGCCAGCAGCGACGGTCGAGATACGCAGTATTTT. Amino acids: CASSDGRDTQYF.

The gene calls are TRBV9 and TRBJ2-7; 10 nucleotides agree with TRBD1. Unmatched junction bases numbered 3, after V lost 0 bases and J lost 6 bases. This CDR3 contains 14 residues. CDR1 SGDLS and CDR2 YYNGEE come from the germline V gene. DNA for the CDR3: TGTGCCAGCAGCGTAGAAGGGACAGGGGCCGAGCAGTACTTC. This sequence encodes CASSVEGTGAEQYF.

The V call is TRBV7-6, the J call TRBJ2-3; 16 positions agree with TRBD2. J gave up 2 bases and V 6 bases, and 8 bases lay outside the gene matches. CDR3 length equals 18 residues. In germline, CDR1 is SGHVS, CDR2 FNYEAQ. CDR3 amino acids: CASRPGTSGGAPTDTQYF. The CDR3 nucleotides are TGTGCCAGCAGACCAGGGACTAGCGGGGGGGCCCCCACAGATACGCAGTATTTT. The full variable domain, in which reference TRBV7-6 and TRBJ2-3 provide the parts outside the CDR3, is GAGVSQSPRYKVTKRGQDVALRCDPISGHVSLYWYRQALGQGPEFLTYFNYEAQQDKSGLPNDRFSAERPEGSISTLTIQRTEQRDSAMYRCASRPGTSGGAPTDTQYFGPGTRLTVL.

The table lists this clonotype with a few counts. This rearrangement joins TRBV29-1 to TRBJ2-3; D is possibly TRBD1 (6 bases). The V end was cut by 5 bases, the J end by 3 bases, with 12 bases between. Germline loops: CDR1 SQVTM, CDR2 ANQGSEA. The CDR3 runs to 13 residues. CDR3 DNA sequence: TGCAGCGTTATACAGGGTGTTACAGATACGCAGTATTTT. Translated: CSVIQGVTDTQYF.

This clonotype was recorded many times. This rearrangement joins TRBV6-4 to TRBJ2-7; 7 bases line up with TRBD2. The junction had 11 bases not matched to a gene; V was cut back by 5 bases and J by 1 base. The CDR3 runs 16 residues. The V gene's germline CDR1 is MRHNA and CDR2 SNTAGT. The CDR3: CASSSFGRERSYEQYF. In DNA, the CDR3 is TGTGCCAGCAGTAGTTTTGGGAGGGAAAGGTCCTACGAGCAGTACTTC.

The rearrangement joins TRBV20-1 to TRBJ2-1; D possibly uses TRBD1 or TRBD2 (5 bases each). The germline V gene has CDR1 DFQATT and CDR2 SNEGSKA (reference sequence). This CDR3 has 14 amino acids. The germline V and J ends were trimmed by 7 bases and 3 bases, with 16 bases remaining between them. The CDR3 DNA follows: TGCAGTGTTGCCAGCGGACAATTCTACAATGAGCAGTTCTTC. Translated: CSVASGQFYNEQFF.

On this clonotype: One base away lies a much larger clone, so this may be a sequencing read error. The V and J genes are TRBV7-6 and TRBJ2-1, with a weak D call TRBD2 (6 bases). There are 16 residues in the CDR3. Germline loops: CDR1 SGHVS, CDR2 FNYEAQ. The CDR3 sequence is CACSLVAGSSYNEQFF. The CDR3 bases are TGTGCCTGCAGCTTAGTGGCGGGGAGCTCCTACAATGAGCAGTTCTTC.

In the case of this clonotype: One end of the junction varies from germline; a read error may be responsible. This sequence joins TRBV9 and TRBJ2-1; no firm D call. This CDR3 is built from 16 residues. Per the germline V gene, CDR1 is SGDLS and CDR2 is YYNGEE. CDR3 region: CAGSLPKSGSYNEQFF. Written as DNA, the CDR3 is TGTGCCGGCAGCCTCCCCAAGTCTGGCTCCTACAATGAGCAGTTCTTC. The full variable domain, completed using reference TRBV9 and TRBJ2-1, is DSGVTQTPKHLITATGQRVTLRCSPRSGDLSVYWYQQSLDQGLQFLIQYYNGEERAKGNILERFSAQQFPDLHSELNLSSLELGDSALYFCAGSLPKSGSYNEQFFGPGTRLTVL.

This clonotype showed up just a few times. The V call is TRBV5-1, the J call TRBJ2-1, with D tentatively TRBD2 (6 bases). Germline V gene lookup returns CDR1 SGHRS and CDR2 YFSETQ. This CDR3 has 18 amino acids. V was shortened by 0 bases and J by 1 base, with 17 bases between the two germline ends. The chain's CDR3 is CASSLDPTSRRSYNEQFF. The CDR3 DNA sequence: TGCGCCAGCAGCTTGGACCCAACTAGCAGAAGGTCCTACAATGAGCAGTTCTTC. Based on the CDR3 plus reference TRBV5-1 and TRBJ2-1, the full variable domain is KAGVTQTPRYLIKTRGQQVTLSCSPISGHRSVSWYQQTPGQGLQFLFEYFSETQRNKGNFPGRFSGRQFSNSRSEMNVSTLELGDSALYLCASSLDPTSRRSYNEQFFGPGTRLTVL.

V and J are TRBV7-8 and TRBJ2-4; the match to TRBD1 covers 7 bases. CDR1 is SGHVS and CDR2 is FQNEAQ in the germline V gene. This CDR3 has 15 residues. Trimming at V came to 2 bases and at J to 6 bases, leaving 7 bases not matched to a gene. This CDR3 is CASSLSTDRANIQYF. CDR3 DNA: TGTGCCAGCAGCTTATCCACAGACAGGGCAAACATTCAGTACTTC.

A word on this clonotype: A much larger clone lies a single base off, so this may be a read error. The gene calls are TRBV6-1 and TRBJ2-7; the D gene could be TRBD1 or TRBD2 (6 bases each). Germline V CDR1 and CDR2: MNHNS, SASEGT. This CDR3 spans 14 amino acids. This CDR3 reads CACSEGGQTYEQYF. In DNA form, the CDR3 reads TGTGCCTGCAGTGAAGGGGGGCAGACCTACGAGCAGTACTTC.

This clonotype has a single count. With a much larger clone just one base away, this may be a read error. V gene TRBV20-1 combines with J gene TRBJ2-7; 9 positions agree with TRBD2. CDR1 and CDR2 from the germline V gene are DFQATT and SNEGSKA (reference sequence). This CDR3 is 14 amino acids long. CDR3 sequence (DNA): TGCAGTGCTGGCCCCGGCGGGAGGGCCTACGGGCAGTACTTC. Translated, it gives CSAGPGGRAYGQYF.

There are a few counts of this clonotype. This chain connects TRBV20-1 to TRBJ2-1; 9 nucleotides line up with TRBD2. The CDR3 covers 14 residues. CDR1 and CDR2 from the germline V gene are DFQATT and SNEGSKA (reference sequence). With 3 bases clipped from V and 7 bases from J, the junction kept 7 bases outside the gene matches. CDR3 protein: CSASGAGGRNEQFF. The CDR3 DNA reads as TGCAGTGCTAGCGGCGCGGGAGGGAGAAATGAGCAGTTCTTC.

The rearrangement joins TRBV24-1 to TRBJ2-1; D is possibly TRBD1 or TRBD2 (5 bases each). The CDR3 extends over 13 amino acids. Germline V gene sequence: CDR1 KGHDR, CDR2 SFDVKD. Trimming pared 3 bases from V and 10 bases from J, leaving 12 bases between. The CDR3 spells CATSDASGREQFF. Written as DNA, the CDR3 is TGTGCCACCAGTGATGCCTCGGGGCGGGAGCAGTTCTTC.

This chain uses TRBV27 with TRBJ2-7, with D perhaps being TRBD1 or TRBD2 (5 bases each). This CDR3 region has 15 residues. V dropped 3 bases and J dropped 0 bases, with 12 bases sitting between them. Germline V CDR1 and CDR2: MNHEY, SMNVEV (reference sequence). CDR3 nucleotide sequence: TGTGCCAGCAGTTTCGAGGGGCTGAGCTCCTACGAGCAGTACTTC. It codes for CASSFEGLSSYEQYF.

CDR3 sequence (DNA): TGTGCCAGCAGCCAAGATATAGCGGGGGGGCGTACGCAGTTCTTC. It codes for CASSQDIAGGRTQFF. The V and J genes are TRBV3-1 and TRBJ2-1; 11 positions match TRBD2. The CDR3 runs to 15 residues. V dropped 0 bases and J dropped 12; count of bases not matched to a gene: 7. CDR1 LGHDT and CDR2 YNNKEL come from the germline V gene (reference sequence).

This clonotype was seen just once. The CDR3 protein is CAWSSFSTGNYGYTF. CDR3 DNA sequence: TGTGCCTGGAGTTCCTTCTCAACAGGGAACTATGGCTACACCTTC. The rearrangement uses TRBV30 and TRBJ1-2; D might be TRBD1 (6 bases). The CDR3 spans 15 residues. Germline V gene sequence: CDR1 GTSNPN, CDR2 SVGIG (reference sequence). V was cut by 2 bases and J by 2 bases, with 15 bases left in between. Drawing the rest from reference TRBV30 and TRBJ1-2, the complete variable domain is SQTIHQWPATLVQPVGSPLSLECTVEGTSNPNLYWYRQAAGRGLQLLFYSVGIGQISSEVPQNLSASRPQDRQFILSSKKLLLSDSGFYLCAWSSFSTGNYGYTFGSGTRLTVV.

This clonotype was counted once. With a much larger clone just one base away, this may be a read error. V usage is TRBV10-3 and J usage is TRBJ2-7; 9 positions agree with TRBD1. CDR1 and CDR2 from the germline V gene are ENHRY and SYGVKD. This CDR3 spans 13 amino acids. Losses at the gene ends were 11 bases for V and 7 bases for J; bases not matched to a gene: 12. The DNA of the CDR3 is TGTGCCGTGAGGACAGGGGATGACAATGAGCAGTACTTC. Encoded protein: CAVRTGDDNEQYF.